This T cell receptor beta chain was documented in a study of vaccination effects on CD4 cells after COVID-19. In the case of this clone: No antigen is known for it.

Data came from immunoSEQ multiplex PCR; TCRdb stores just in-frame clones and leaves some out. Of more than 35,000 clones in the sample, roughly four fifths were seen once. Notes on the study in general: Marked clonal contraction of infection- and vaccine-induced clones was seen late after vaccination. Only a few convalescent patients and no early post-infection timepoints featured in the study.

Sequencing followed a ViraFEST assay step that expanded antigen-specific CD4+ T cells with viral peptide pools. Isolation of CD4+ T cells took place after around 10 days of culture. Their SARS-CoV-2 infection, verified by PCR, occurred between March and December 2020. IL-2 medium supplanted half the medium on days 3 and 7. The CDR3 has 14 amino acids. V was pared by 4 bases and J by 1 base, with 12 bases between. The germline CDR1 and CDR2 sequences are SGDLS and YYNGEE. The material sequenced was CD4+ T cells from PBMCs cultured with a peptide pool, taken before COVID-19 vaccination. This TCR derives from a human donor who had a prior SARS-CoV-2 infection. This chain connects TRBV9 to TRBJ2-7; D is uncertain. The CDR3 here is CASSPGVSSYEQYF. CDR3 nucleotides: TGTGCCAGCAGCCCTGGAGTCAGTTCCTACGAGCAGTACTTC.